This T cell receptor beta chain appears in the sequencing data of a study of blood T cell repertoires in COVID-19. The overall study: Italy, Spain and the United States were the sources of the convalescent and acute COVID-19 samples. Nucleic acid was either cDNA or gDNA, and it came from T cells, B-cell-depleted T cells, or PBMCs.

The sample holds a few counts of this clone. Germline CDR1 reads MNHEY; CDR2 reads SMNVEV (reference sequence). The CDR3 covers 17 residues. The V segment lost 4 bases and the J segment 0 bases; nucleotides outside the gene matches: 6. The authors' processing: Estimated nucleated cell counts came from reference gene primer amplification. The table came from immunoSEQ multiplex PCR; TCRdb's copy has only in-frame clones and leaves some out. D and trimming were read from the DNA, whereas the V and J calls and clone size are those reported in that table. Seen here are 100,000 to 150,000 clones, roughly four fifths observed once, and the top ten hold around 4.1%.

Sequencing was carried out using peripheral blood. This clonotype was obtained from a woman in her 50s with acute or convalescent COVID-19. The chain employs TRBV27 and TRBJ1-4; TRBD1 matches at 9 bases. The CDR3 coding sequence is TGTGCCAGCAGTTCGCTCCGGGACAGGGCAACTAATGAAAAACTGTTTTTT. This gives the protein CASSSLRDRATNEKLFF.